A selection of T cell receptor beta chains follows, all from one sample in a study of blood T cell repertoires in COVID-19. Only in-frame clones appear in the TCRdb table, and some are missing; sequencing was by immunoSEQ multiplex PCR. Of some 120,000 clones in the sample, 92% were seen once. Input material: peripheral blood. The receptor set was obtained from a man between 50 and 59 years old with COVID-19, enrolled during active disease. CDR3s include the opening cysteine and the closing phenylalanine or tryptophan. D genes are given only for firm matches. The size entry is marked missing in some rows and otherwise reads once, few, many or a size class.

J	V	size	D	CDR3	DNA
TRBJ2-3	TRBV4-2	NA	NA	CASSQDKGLVGTDTQYF	TGTGCCAGCAGCCAAGATAAGGGGCTAGTAGGCACAGATACGCAGTATTTT
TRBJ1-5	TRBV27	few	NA	CASSLSHSINQPQHF	TGTGCCAGCAGTTTGTCTCACAGCATCAATCAGCCCCAGCATTTT
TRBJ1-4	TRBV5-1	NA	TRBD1	CASSKGQGDEKLFF	TGCGCCAGCAGCAAGGGACAGGGGGATGAAAAACTGTTTTTT
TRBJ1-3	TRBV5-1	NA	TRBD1	CASSTGVSGNTIYF	TGCGCCAGCAGCACAGGGGTCTCTGGAAACACCATATATTTT
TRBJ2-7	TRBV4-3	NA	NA	CASSQDFGLYEQYF	TGCGCCAGCAGCCAAGACTTCGGTCTCTACGAGCAGTACTTC
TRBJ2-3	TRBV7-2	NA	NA	CASRGLAATDTQYF	TGTGCCAGCCGCGGGCTAGCAGCCACAGATACGCAGTATTTT
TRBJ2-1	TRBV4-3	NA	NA	CASSLRPLTATNEQFF	TGCGCCAGCAGTCTTAGACCGTTAACTGCGACTAATGAGCAGTTCTTC
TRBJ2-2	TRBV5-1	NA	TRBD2	CASSPSGGTGELFF	TGCGCCAGCAGTCCTAGCGGGGGCACCGGGGAGCTGTTTTTT
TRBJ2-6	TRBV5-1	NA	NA	CASRGAPGANVLTF	TGCGCCAGCAGGGGGGCGCCGGGGGCCAACGTCCTGACTTTC
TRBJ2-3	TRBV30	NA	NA	CAWSGGGGDTQYF	TGTGCCTGGAGCGGGGGAGGGGGAGATACGCAGTATTTT
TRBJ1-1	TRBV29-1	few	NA	CSGREGYTEAFF	TGCAGCGGCCGGGAAGGGTACACTGAAGCTTTCTTT
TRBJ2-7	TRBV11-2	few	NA	CARIGSRLRVYEQYF	TGTGCCAGAATCGGGAGTCGGCTGCGAGTCTACGAGCAGTACTTC
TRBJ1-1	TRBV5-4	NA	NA	CASSLGGGVNTEAFF	TGTGCCAGCAGCTTGGGTGGGGGGGTGAACACTGAAGCTTTCTTT
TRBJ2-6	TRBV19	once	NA	CASCGASSGANVLTF	TGTGCCAGTTGTGGGGCGAGCTCTGGGGCCAACGTCCTGACTTTC
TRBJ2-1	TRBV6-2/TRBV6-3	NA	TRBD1	CASSQRDRAVSEQFF	TGTGCCAGCAGTCAGCGGGACAGGGCGGTAAGTGAGCAGTTCTTC
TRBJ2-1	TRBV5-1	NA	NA	CASSPGLGGYNEQFF	TGCGCCAGCAGCCCGGGGCTGGGGGGCTACAATGAGCAGTTCTTC
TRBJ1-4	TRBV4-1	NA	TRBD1	CASSQTGTLANEKLFF	TGCGCCAGCAGCCAGACAGGGACTCTAGCTAATGAAAAACTGTTTTTT
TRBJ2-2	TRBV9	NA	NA	CASSVAPTGELFF	TGTGCCAGCAGCGTAGCCCCTACCGGGGAGCTGTTTTTT
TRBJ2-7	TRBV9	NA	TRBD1	CASSETGTGGYEQYF	TGTGCCAGCAGCGAAACCGGGACAGGGGGCTACGAGCAGTACTTC
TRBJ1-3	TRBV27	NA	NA	CASSITGVSGNTIYF	TGTGCCAGCAGTATAACAGGAGTCTCTGGAAACACCATATATTTT
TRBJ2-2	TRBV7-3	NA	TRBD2	CASGGAGTGELFF	TGTGCCAGTGGTGGAGCGGGGACCGGGGAGCTGTTTTTT
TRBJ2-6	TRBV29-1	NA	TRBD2	CSVAAGAGANVLTF	TGCAGCGTTGCAGCGGGAGCTGGGGCCAACGTCCTGACTTTC
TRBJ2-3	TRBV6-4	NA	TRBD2	CASSASGRATDTQYF	TGTGCCAGCAGTGCTAGCGGGAGGGCCACAGATACGCAGTATTTT
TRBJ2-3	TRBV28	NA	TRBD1	CASRTGGPDTQYF	TGTGCCAGCAGGACAGGGGGACCTGATACGCAGTATTTT
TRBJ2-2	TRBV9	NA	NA	CASTHGSGSGELFF	TGTGCCAGCACCCACGGGAGTGGGAGCGGGGAGCTGTTTTTT
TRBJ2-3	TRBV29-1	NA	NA	CSVGLGDGGDTQYF	TGCAGCGTTGGATTAGGAGATGGTGGTGATACGCAGTATTTT
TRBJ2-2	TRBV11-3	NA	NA	CASSPGAGSGELFF	TGTGCCAGCAGCCCAGGGGCAGGGTCCGGGGAGCTGTTTTTT
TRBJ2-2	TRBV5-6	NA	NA	CASSLAGRETGELFF	TGTGCCAGCAGCTTGGCCGGTAGGGAGACCGGGGAGCTGTTTTTT
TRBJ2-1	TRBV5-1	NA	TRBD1	CASSFAGTGVKNEQFF	TGCGCCAGCAGCTTCGCCGGGACAGGGGTTAAGAATGAGCAGTTCTTC
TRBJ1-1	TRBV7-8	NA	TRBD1	CASSIQGDTEAFF	TGTGCCAGCAGCATTCAGGGGGACACTGAAGCTTTCTTT
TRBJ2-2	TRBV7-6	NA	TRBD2	CASSFSGRGNTGELFF	TGTGCCAGCAGCTTTAGCGGGAGGGGGAACACCGGGGAGCTGTTTTTT
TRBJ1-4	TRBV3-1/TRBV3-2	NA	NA	CASSLTAGLTNEKLFF	TGTGCCAGCAGCCTAACAGCGGGTTTGACTAATGAAAAACTGTTTTTT
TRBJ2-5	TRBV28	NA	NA	CASSSPRGAETQYF	TGTGCCAGCAGTTCACCCAGGGGGGCAGAGACCCAGTACTTC